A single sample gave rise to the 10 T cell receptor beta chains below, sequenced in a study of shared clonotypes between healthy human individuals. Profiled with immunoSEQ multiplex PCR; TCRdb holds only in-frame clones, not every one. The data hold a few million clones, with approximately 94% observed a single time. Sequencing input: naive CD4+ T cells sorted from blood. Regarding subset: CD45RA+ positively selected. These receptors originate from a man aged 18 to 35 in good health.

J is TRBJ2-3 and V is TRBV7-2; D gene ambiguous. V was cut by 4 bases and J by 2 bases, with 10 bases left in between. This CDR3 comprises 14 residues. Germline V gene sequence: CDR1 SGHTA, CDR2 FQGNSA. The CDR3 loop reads CASSSQTDTDTQYF. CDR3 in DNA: TGTGCCAGCAGCTCCCAAACGGACACAGATACGCAGTATTTT.

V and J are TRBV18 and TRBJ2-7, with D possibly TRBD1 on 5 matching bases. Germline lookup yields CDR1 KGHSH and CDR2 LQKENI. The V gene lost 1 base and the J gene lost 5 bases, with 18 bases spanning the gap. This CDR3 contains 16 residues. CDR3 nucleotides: TGTGCCAGCTCACCACTTCAGGGCAAAGTCCGGAACGAGCAGTACTTC. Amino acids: CASSPLQGKVRNEQYF.

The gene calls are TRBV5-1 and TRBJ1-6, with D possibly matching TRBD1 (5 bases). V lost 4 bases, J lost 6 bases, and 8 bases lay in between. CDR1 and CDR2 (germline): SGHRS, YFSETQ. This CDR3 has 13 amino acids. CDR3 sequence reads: CASSRGFNSPLHF. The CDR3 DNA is TGCGCCAGCAGCCGGGGGTTTAATTCACCCCTCCACTTT. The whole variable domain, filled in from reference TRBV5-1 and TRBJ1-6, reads KAGVTQTPRYLIKTRGQQVTLSCSPISGHRSVSWYQQTPGQGLQFLFEYFSETQRNKGNFPGRFSGRQFSNSRSEMNVSTLELGDSALYLCASSRGFNSPLHFGNGTRLTVT.

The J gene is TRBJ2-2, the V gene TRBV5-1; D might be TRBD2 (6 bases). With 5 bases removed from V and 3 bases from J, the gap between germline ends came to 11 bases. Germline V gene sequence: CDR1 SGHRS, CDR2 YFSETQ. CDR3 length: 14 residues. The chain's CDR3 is CASRESGYTGELFF. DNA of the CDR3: TGCGCCAGCAGAGAGAGCGGGTACACCGGGGAGCTGTTTTTT.

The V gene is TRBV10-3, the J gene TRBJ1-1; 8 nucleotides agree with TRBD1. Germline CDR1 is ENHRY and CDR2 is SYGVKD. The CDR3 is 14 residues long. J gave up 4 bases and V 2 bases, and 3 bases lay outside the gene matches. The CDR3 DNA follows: TGTGCCATCAGTGAGCTGGACAGGGTCACTGAAGCTTTCTTT. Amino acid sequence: CAISELDRVTEAFF.

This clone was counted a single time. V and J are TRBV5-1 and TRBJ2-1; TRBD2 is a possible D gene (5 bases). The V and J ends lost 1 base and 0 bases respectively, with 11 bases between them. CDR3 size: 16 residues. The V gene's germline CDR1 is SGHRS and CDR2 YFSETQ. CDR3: CASSLNWGASYNEQFF. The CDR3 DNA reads TGCGCCAGCAGCTTGAATTGGGGAGCCTCCTACAATGAGCAGTTCTTC.

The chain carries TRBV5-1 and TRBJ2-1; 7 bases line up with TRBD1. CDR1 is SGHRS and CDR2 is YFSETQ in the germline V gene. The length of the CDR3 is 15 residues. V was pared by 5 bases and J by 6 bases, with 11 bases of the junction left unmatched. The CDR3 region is CASRRDSGTGNEQFF. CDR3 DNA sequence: TGCGCCAGCAGGAGGGACAGCGGAACGGGCAATGAGCAGTTCTTC.

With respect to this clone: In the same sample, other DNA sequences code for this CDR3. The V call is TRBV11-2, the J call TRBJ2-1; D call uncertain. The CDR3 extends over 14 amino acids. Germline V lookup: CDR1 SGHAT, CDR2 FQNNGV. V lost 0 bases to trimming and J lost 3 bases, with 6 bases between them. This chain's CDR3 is CASSLDGLYNEQFF. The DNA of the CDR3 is TGTGCCAGCAGCTTAGATGGGCTCTACAATGAGCAGTTCTTC.

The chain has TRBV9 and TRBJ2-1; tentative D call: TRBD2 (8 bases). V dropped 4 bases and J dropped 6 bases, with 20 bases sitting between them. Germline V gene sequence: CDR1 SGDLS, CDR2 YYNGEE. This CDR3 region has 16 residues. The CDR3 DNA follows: TGTGCCAGCAGCCCCCGACAGGGACTAGAAGGCAATGAGCAGTTCTTC. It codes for CASSPRQGLEGNEQFF.

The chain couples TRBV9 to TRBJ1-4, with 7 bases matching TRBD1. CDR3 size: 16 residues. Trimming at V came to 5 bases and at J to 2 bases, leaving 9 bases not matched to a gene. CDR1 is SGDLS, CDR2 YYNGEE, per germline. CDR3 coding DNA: TGTGCCAGCAGTCCCGACAGGGCCTCGACTAATGAAAAACTGTTTTTT. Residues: CASSPDRASTNEKLFF. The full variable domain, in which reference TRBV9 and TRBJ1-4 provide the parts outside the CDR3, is DSGVTQTPKHLITATGQRVTLRCSPRSGDLSVYWYQQSLDQGLQFLIQYYNGEERAKGNILERFSAQQFPDLHSELNLSSLELGDSALYFCASSPDRASTNEKLFFGSGTQLSVL.